Listed below are T cell receptor beta chains from one sample, sequenced in a study of cytomegalovirus exposure and HLA in healthy donors. Measured with immunoSEQ multiplex PCR; TCRdb has only the in-frame clones, and not every one. This sample has under 150,000 clones, with approximately 69% found just once. The specimen sequenced was PBMCs. These receptors all come from a woman in her 40s in good health and CMV-seropositive. Each CDR3 is given with its conserved first and last residue. The order of the fields is CDR3 protein, CDR3 DNA, D gene, clone size, V gene, J gene. D genes are given only for firm matches. Where a row states a size, it is once, few, many or the class of an expanded clone; other rows omit it.

CASRGTGNGRETQYF	TGCGCCAGCAGGGGGACAGGGAATGGCCGGGAGACCCAGTACTTC	TRBD1	NA	TRBV5-1	TRBJ2-5
CASSPEGRGYGYTF	TGTGCCAGCTCACCGGAAGGGAGGGGGTATGGCTACACCTTC	NA	NA	TRBV18	TRBJ1-2
CASSLVWSLNQPQHF	TGTGCCAGCAGCTTAGTGTGGAGCCTCAATCAGCCCCAGCATTTT	NA	NA	TRBV7-2	TRBJ1-5
CASSPPEIYNEQFF	TGTGCCAGCAGTCCTCCGGAGATCTACAATGAGCAGTTCTTC	NA	NA	TRBV9	TRBJ2-1
CASSLGSGRRGGETQYF	TGTGCCAGCAGCTTAGGGTCCGGGCGGAGAGGAGGGGAGACCCAGTACTTC	NA	NA	TRBV7-6	TRBJ2-5
CASSRVGGPNYGYTF	TGTGCCAGTAGTAGAGTTGGGGGCCCTAACTATGGCTACACCTTC	NA	NA	TRBV19	TRBJ1-2
CASSPFIPRGYSNQPQHF	TGTGCCAGCAGTCCATTTATTCCCAGGGGGTATAGCAATCAGCCCCAGCATTTT	TRBD1	NA	TRBV27	TRBJ1-5
CASRGYAGFDNEQFF	TGTGCCAGCAGGGGGTATGCGGGGTTCGACAATGAGCAGTTCTTC	NA	NA	TRBV2	TRBJ2-1
CSAGGRAQYF	TGCAGTGCTGGGGGCCGGGCCCAGTACTTC	NA	NA	TRBV20-1	TRBJ2-5
CASSPTPVLGASGANVLTF	TGTGCCAGCTCACCAACCCCAGTTCTGGGGGCCTCTGGGGCCAACGTCCTGACTTTC	NA	few	TRBV18	TRBJ2-6
CAIRMTSGTDGELFF	TGTGCCATCAGGATGACTAGCGGGACGGACGGGGAGCTGTTTTTT	TRBD2	NA	TRBV10-3	TRBJ2-2
CASSDRGNSPLHF	TGTGCCAGTAGCGACAGGGGGAATTCACCCCTCCACTTT	TRBD1	NA	TRBV19	TRBJ1-6
CASSVVSGGTQGPEQFF	TGTGCCAGCAGCGTAGTCAGCGGGGGAACCCAAGGTCCTGAGCAGTTCTTC	TRBD2	NA	TRBV9	TRBJ2-1
CASSEASAGFRGYTF	TGTGCCAGCAGTGAAGCCTCGGCAGGGTTCCGTGGCTACACCTTC	NA	NA	TRBV6-1	TRBJ1-2
CASSGGLNEKLFF	TGTGCCAGCTCAGGGGGCCTTAATGAAAAACTGTTTTTT	NA	NA	TRBV18	TRBJ1-4
CASSPSIVAGAGEQYF	TGCGCCAGCAGCCCCTCGATAGTAGCGGGAGCCGGCGAGCAGTACTTC	TRBD2	NA	TRBV4-1	TRBJ2-7
CASSPGLSNQPQHF	TGTGCCAGTAGCCCCGGGTTGAGCAATCAGCCCCAGCATTTT	NA	few	TRBV19	TRBJ1-5
CAVAGFRDTQYF	TGTGCGGTAGCAGGGTTTCGAGATACGCAGTATTTT	NA	NA	TRBV7-9	TRBJ2-3
CASMGREDMKYEQFF	TGCGCCAGCATGGGGCGGGAGGACATGAAATATGAGCAGTTCTTC	TRBD2	NA	TRBV5-1	TRBJ2-1
CASSAQDPGIEPQHF	TGTGCCAGTAGTGCCCAAGACCCGGGAATTGAACCCCAGCATTTT	NA	NA	TRBV19	TRBJ1-5
CASSLNGRAPYEQYF	TGTGCCAGCAGCTTAAACGGGAGGGCTCCCTACGAGCAGTACTTC	TRBD2	NA	TRBV7-3	TRBJ2-7
CASSSQPQGQFNYGYTF	TGTGCCAGCAGTAGTCAACCCCAGGGACAGTTCAACTATGGCTACACCTTC	TRBD1	NA	TRBV7-3	TRBJ1-2
CASRDGKSSYEQYF	TGTGCCAGTAGGGACGGGAAGAGCTCCTACGAGCAGTACTTC	NA	NA	TRBV19	TRBJ2-7
CAWSQTESPGNTIYF	TGTGCCTGGAGTCAAACAGAGAGTCCTGGAAACACCATATATTTT	NA	NA	TRBV30	TRBJ1-3
CASSTKWTGNVSNYGYTF	TGTGCCAGCAGCACTAAGTGGACAGGGAATGTTTCTAACTATGGCTACACCTTC	TRBD1	NA	TRBV7-8	TRBJ1-2
CASSGQGGGTEAFF	TGTGCCAGCAGTGGACAGGGAGGGGGAACTGAAGCTTTCTTT	TRBD1	NA	TRBV5-4	TRBJ1-1
CASIYTGTGTGEQYF	TGTGCCAGCATTTATACCGGGACAGGGACAGGGGAGCAGTACTTC	TRBD1	NA	TRBV28	TRBJ2-7
CASSSNFGQGSQPQHF	TGTGCCAGCAGCTCTAACTTCGGTCAGGGGTCTCAGCCCCAGCATTTT	NA	NA	TRBV5-5	TRBJ1-5
CSARENTEAFF	TGCAGTGCCAGGGAGAACACTGAAGCTTTCTTT	NA	NA	TRBV20-1	TRBJ1-1
CASSGGTGTQETQYF	TGCGCCAGCAGCGGGGGGACAGGGACACAAGAGACCCAGTACTTC	TRBD1	NA	TRBV5-1	TRBJ2-5
CASGSSIGYTF	TGTGCCAGTGGGAGTTCTATCGGCTACACCTTC	NA	few	TRBV25-1	TRBJ1-2
CASSMDGGRNINEQFF	TGTGCCAGTAGTATGGACGGGGGTAGGAACATCAATGAGCAGTTCTTC	NA	NA	TRBV19	TRBJ2-1